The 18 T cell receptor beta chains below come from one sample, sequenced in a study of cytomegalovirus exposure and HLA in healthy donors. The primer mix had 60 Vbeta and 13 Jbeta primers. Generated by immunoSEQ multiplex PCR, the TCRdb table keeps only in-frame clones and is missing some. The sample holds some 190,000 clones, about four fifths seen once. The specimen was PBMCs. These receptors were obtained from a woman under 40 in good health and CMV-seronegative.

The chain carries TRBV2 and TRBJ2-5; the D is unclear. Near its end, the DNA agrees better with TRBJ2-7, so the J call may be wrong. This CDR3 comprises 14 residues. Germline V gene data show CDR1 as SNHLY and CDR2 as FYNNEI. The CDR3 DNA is TGTGCCAGTGGAATCCGGTGGGCAGCCTACGAGCAGTACTTC. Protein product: CASGIRWAAYEQYF.

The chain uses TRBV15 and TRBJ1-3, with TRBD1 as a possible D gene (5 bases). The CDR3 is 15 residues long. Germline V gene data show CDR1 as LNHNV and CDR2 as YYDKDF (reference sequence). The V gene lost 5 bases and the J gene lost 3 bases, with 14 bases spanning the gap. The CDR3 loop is CATSLGLLGGNTIYF. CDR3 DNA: TGTGCCACCAGCTTGGGACTCTTAGGTGGAAACACCATATATTTT.

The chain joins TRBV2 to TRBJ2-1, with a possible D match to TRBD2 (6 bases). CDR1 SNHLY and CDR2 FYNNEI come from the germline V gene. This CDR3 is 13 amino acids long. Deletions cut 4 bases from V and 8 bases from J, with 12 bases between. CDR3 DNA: TGTGCCAGCAGTGTATCGGGGGTGGATGAGCAGTTCTTC. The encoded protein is CASSVSGVDEQFF. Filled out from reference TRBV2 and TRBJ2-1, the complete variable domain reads EPEVTQTPSHQVTQMGQEVILRCVPISNHLYFYWYRQILGQKVEFLVSFYNNEISEKSEIFDDQFSVERPDGSNFTLKIRSTKLEDSAMYFCASSVSGVDEQFFGPGTRLTVL.

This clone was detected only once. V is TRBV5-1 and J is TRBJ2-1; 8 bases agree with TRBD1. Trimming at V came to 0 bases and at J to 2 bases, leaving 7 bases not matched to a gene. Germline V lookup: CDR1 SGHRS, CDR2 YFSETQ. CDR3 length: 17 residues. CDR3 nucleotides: TGCGCCAGCAGCTTGGTAGGGCCACAGGGGGCCTACAATGAGCAGTTCTTC. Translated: CASSLVGPQGAYNEQFF.

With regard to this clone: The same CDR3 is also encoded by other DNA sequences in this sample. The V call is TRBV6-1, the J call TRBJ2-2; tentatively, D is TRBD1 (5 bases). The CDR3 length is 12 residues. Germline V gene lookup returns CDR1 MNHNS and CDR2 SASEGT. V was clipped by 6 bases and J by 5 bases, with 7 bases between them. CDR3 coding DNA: TGTGCCAGCAGCGCAGGGACCGGGGAGCTGTTTTTT. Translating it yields CASSAGTGELFF.

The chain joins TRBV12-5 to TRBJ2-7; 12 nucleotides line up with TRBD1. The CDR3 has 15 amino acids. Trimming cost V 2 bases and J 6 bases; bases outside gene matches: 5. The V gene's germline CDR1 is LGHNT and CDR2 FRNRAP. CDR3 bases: TGTGCTAGTGGTTTGCCGGGACAGGGGGCGTTCGAGCAGTACTTC. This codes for CASGLPGQGAFEQYF.

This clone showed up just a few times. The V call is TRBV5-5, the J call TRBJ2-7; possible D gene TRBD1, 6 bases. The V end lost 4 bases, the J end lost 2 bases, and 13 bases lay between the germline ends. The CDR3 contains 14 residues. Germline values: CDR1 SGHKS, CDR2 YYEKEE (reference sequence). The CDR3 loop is CASSIDWGPYEQYF. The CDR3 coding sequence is TGTGCCAGCAGCATTGACTGGGGGCCCTACGAGCAGTACTTC.

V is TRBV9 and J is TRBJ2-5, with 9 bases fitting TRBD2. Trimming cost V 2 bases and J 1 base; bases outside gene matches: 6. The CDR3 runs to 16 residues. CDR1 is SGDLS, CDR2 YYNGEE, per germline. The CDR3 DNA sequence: TGTGCCAGCAGCGTGGGAAGCGGGGGGACCCAAGAGACCCAGTACTTC. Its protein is CASSVGSGGTQETQYF.

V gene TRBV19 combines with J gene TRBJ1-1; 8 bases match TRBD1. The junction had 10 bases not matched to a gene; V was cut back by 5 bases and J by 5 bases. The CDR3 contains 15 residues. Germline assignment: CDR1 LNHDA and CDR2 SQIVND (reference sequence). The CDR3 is CASSVGQGGETEAFF. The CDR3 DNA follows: TGTGCCAGTAGTGTCGGACAGGGTGGCGAGACTGAAGCTTTCTTT.

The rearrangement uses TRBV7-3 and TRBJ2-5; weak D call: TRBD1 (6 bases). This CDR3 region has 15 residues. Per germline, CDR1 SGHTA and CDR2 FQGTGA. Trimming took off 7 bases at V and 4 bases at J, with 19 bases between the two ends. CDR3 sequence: CASTRRSGAGETQYF. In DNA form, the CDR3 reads TGTGCCAGCACCCGACGGTCAGGGGCAGGAGAGACCCAGTACTTC. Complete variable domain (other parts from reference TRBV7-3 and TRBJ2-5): GAGVSQTPSNKVTEKGKYVELRCDPISGHTALYWYRQSLGQGPEFLIYFQGTGAADDSGLPNDRFFAVRPEGSVSTLKIQRTERGDSAVYLCASTRRSGAGETQYFGPGTRLLVL.

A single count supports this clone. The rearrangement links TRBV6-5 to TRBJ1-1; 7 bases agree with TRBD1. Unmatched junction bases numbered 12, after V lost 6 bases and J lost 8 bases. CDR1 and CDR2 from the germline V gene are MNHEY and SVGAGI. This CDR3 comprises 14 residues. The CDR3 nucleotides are TGTGCCAGCAGCCGACAGGGCGCTGCATCGGAAGCTTTCTTT. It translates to CASSRQGAASEAFF.

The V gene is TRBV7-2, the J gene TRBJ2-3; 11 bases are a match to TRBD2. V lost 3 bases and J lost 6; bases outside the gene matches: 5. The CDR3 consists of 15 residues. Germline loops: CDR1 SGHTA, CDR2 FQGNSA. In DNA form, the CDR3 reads TGTGCCAGCAGCTTCCAGACTAGCGGGGCGGATACGCAGTATTTT. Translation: CASSFQTSGADTQYF.

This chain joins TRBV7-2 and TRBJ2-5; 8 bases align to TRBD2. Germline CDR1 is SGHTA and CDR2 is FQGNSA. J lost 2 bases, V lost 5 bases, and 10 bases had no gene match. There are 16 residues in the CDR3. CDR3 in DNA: TGTGCCAGCAGCCCAGGACTAGCATTTGTTCAAGAGACCCAGTACTTC. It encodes CASSPGLAFVQETQYF.

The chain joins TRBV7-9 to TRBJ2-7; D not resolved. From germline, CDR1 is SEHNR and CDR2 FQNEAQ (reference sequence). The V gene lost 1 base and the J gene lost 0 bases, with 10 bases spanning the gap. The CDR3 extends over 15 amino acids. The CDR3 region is CASSLVGISSYEQYF. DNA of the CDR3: TGTGCCAGCAGCTTAGTGGGCATCAGCTCCTACGAGCAGTACTTC.

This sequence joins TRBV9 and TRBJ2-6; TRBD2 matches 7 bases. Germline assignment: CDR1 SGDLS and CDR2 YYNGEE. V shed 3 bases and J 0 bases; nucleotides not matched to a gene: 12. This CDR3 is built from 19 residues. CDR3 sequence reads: CASSAILPGGSSGANVLTF. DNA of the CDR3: TGTGCCAGCAGCGCCATCCTCCCCGGCGGGAGCTCTGGGGCCAACGTCCTGACTTTC. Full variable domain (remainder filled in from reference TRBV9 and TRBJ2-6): DSGVTQTPKHLITATGQRVTLRCSPRSGDLSVYWYQQSLDQGLQFLIQYYNGEERAKGNILERFSAQQFPDLHSELNLSSLELGDSALYFCASSAILPGGSSGANVLTFGAGSRLTVL.

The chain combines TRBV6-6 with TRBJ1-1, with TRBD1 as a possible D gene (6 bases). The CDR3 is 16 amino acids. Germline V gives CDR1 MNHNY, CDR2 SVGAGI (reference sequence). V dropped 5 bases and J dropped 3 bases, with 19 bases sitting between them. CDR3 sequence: CASSPPGGLRDTEAFF. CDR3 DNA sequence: TGTGCCAGCAGTCCCCCGGGGGGGCTGAGGGACACTGAAGCTTTCTTT.

DNA for the CDR3: TGTGCCAGCAGTGAAAGGGGCAGTTCCGAGCAGTACTTC. It is translated as CASSERGSSEQYF. The V call is TRBV6-1, the J call TRBJ2-5; D might be TRBD1 (5 bases). The tail of the sequence fits TRBJ2-7 better, so the J call may be wrong. Looked up from germline, CDR1 is MNHNS and CDR2 is SASEGT. The CDR3 runs to 13 residues.

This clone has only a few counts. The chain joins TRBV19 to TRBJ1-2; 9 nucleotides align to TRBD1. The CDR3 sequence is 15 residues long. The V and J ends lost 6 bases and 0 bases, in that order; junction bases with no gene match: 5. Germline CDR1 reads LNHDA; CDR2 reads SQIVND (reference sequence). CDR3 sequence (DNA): TGTGCCAGTAGAATGGGACAGGGAGCTAACTATGGCTACACCTTC. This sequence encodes CASRMGQGANYGYTF.